This T cell receptor beta chain is from a study of post-analysis software for immune sequencing data (dated by TCRdb to the mid-2010s). Context from the whole study: Recorded disease courses included relapsing-remitting, secondary progressive and progressive-relapsing multiple sclerosis, with some patients lacking subtype annotation. A subset of samples was prepared in parallel using single-end sample barcoding, then pooled and co-amplified after Illumina adapter ligation. The patient repertoires were compared against around eleven previously published healthy control repertoires obtained from donors aged about 6 to 25 years. The paper's findings and limits, for the study overall: The multiple sclerosis patient group was slightly younger than the control group. Patients showed significantly higher frequencies than controls for roughly five TRBV segments, among them TRBV5-6, TRBV5-1 and TRBV20-1. Direct clustering with F measure showed strong co-clustering of samples prepared in the same batch, prompting a batch-effect correction. Significantly lower normalized Chao1 diversity was found in multiple sclerosis patients than in controls, suggesting substantial peripheral T-cell clonal expansion.

In regard to this clonotype: No cognate antigen has been identified for it. No much larger clone is present one base from it, and per-base qualities are unavailable.

Library generation was performed with PCR. Sequencing instrument: Illumina HiSeq 2500. Unique molecular identifiers were incorporated into TCR beta cDNA libraries to reduce PCR and sequencing biases. Every 1 to 10 million input T cells yielded around 500,000 cDNA molecules, meaning each molecule approximated one T cell. Patient libraries were prepared and sequenced with the same protocol used for the earlier healthy control dataset. Within a given batch, samples were prepared together, multiplexed and sequenced on the same HiSeq lane. Per the authors' processing: Raw barcoded reads were processed with MIGEC, and single-read molecular identifier groups were discarded before consensus assembly and CDR3 extraction. VDJtools was used for post-analysis of the clonotype tables, with diversity normalized by down-sampling every dataset to the smallest sample size. In repertoire overlap clustering, CDR3 amino acid sequences, but not nucleotide sequences, were matched to correct batch-related cross-sample contamination. TCRdb's own reprocessing of the public reads used fastp at Q25 and MiXCR and kept productive beta chains. Entries that share a CDR3 protein sequence are merged under the most common genes and DNA. TCRdb's processing, not the study's, gives the V and J calls here. This sample holds about 200,000 distinct CDR3 sequences; approximately 30% were observed only once. The top ten constitute roughly 3.5% of the sample.

CDR1 and CDR2, looked up from the germline V gene, are SQVTM and ANQGSEA. Reading from cysteine to phenylalanine, the CDR3 counts 13 amino acids. Only the CDR3 portion is preserved as DNA: 39 bases, with reading frame beginning at the first base. TCR beta repertoires were profiled from peripheral blood of some 13 young patients with multiple sclerosis to demonstrate the VDJtools post-analysis software. The multiple sclerosis patients were children and adolescents ranging in age from roughly 6 to 15 years. This TCR was sampled from a girl aged 2 to 17 with multiple sclerosis. This chain joins TRBV29-1 to TRBJ2-5; the D gene cannot be named for sure. The last part of the DNA fits TRBJ2-7 better; the J call may be wrong. The sample was blood. The CDR3 has the sequence CSTWARLGGEQYF. The DNA reads TGCAGCACATGGGCCCGGCTAGGTGGCGAGCAGTACTTC.